This T cell receptor (beta chain) was recorded in a study of response to subunit inactivated influenza vaccine. V was pared by 2 bases and J by 11 bases, with 12 bases between. This CDR3 has 13 amino acids. Germline CDR1 WSHSY, CDR2 SAAADI. TCRdb recomputed calls from the RT-PCR reads with MiXCR, one row per CDR3 protein. This sample has hundreds of thousands of distinct CDR3 sequences, with roughly 15% found just once. This clonotype occurred once. The chain carries TRBV10-2 and TRBJ2-2; possibly TRBD1 for D (6 bases). The TCR originated in a man aged 50 to 60 who received an inactivated influenza vaccine. This material consisted of PBMCs from blood, taken about 14 days before vaccination. CDR3 sequence reads: CASSETGTDELFF. The CDR3 coding sequence is TGCGCCAGCAGTGAGACAGGGACCGACGAGCTGTTTTTT.